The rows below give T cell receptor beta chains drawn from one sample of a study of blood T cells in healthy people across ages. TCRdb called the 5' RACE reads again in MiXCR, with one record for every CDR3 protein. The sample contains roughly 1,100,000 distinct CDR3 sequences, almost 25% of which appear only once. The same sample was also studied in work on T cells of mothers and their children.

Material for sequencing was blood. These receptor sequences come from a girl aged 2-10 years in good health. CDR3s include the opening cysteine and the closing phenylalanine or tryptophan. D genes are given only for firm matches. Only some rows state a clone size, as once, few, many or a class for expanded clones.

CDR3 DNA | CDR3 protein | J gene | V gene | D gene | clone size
TGTGCCAGCAGCCCGGGACTAGCGGGATGGAATGAGCAGTTCTTC | CASSPGLAGWNEQFF | TRBJ2-1 | TRBV14 | TRBD2 | few
TGTGCCACCAGCAGAACGGGACACGGAGCCTACGAGCAGTACTTC | CATSRTGHGAYEQYF | TRBJ2-7 | TRBV15 | NA | NA
TGTGCCAGCAGTATTTGGGATGAGCAGTTCTTC | CASSIWDEQFF | TRBJ2-1 | TRBV28 | NA | few
TGTGCCAGCAGTTATCTCGGGACAGCAAATTCACCCCTCCACTTT | CASSYLGTANSPLHF | TRBJ1-6 | TRBV6-5 | TRBD1 | NA
TGCGCCAGCAGTTTCGGGGACCCCAATGAGCAGTTCTTC | CASSFGDPNEQFF | TRBJ2-1 | TRBV12-3/TRBV12-4 | NA | NA
TGTGCCAGCAGGCCCACAGGGGGTAAGACCTACGAGCAGTACTTC | CASRPTGGKTYEQYF | TRBJ2-7 | TRBV6-2/TRBV6-3 | TRBD1 | few
TGTGCCAGCTCCACGCAGGGGCAATCACCCCTCCACTTT | CASSTQGQSPLHF | TRBJ1-6 | TRBV6-5 | NA | few
TGCGCCAGCAGCCGCACGGGGGGCACTGGAAACACCATATATTTT | CASSRTGGTGNTIYF | TRBJ1-3 | TRBV4-3 | NA | NA
TGCAGCGTTCGGCTAGCCAGAAGCTCCTACAATGAGCAGTTCTTC | CSVRLARSSYNEQFF | TRBJ2-1 | TRBV29-1 | NA | NA
TGCAGCGTTGAAGATCTAGGGACAGGGGGCGATGAAGCTTTCTTT | CSVEDLGTGGDEAFF | TRBJ1-1 | TRBV29-1 | TRBD1 | NA
TGTGCCAGCAGCCAAAGGGACAGCTACGAGCAGTACTTC | CASSQRDSYEQYF | TRBJ2-7 | TRBV7-9 | TRBD1 | few
TGCGCCAGCAGCTTGGGGGACAGGGAGTACACTGAAGCTTTCTTT | CASSLGDREYTEAFF | TRBJ1-1 | TRBV5-1 | TRBD1 | NA
TGTGCCAGCAGCTTAGGGATGGGGACAGGCGGAGATACGCAGTATTTT | CASSLGMGTGGDTQYF | TRBJ2-3 | TRBV7-9 | TRBD1 | NA
TGTGCCACCAGTGACCCGGGACAGGGAGTGTACGAGCAGTACTTC | CATSDPGQGVYEQYF | TRBJ2-7 | TRBV24-1 | TRBD1 | few
TGTGCCAGCACCGAGGGGCTGGGGCCACCCATCTATGGCTACACCTTC | CASTEGLGPPIYGYTF | TRBJ1-2 | TRBV6-1 | NA | NA
TGCGCCAGCAGCCAAGAATGGGTGAAAGGCGGCGGGGAGCAGTACTTC | CASSQEWVKGGGEQYF | TRBJ2-7 | TRBV4-1 | NA | NA
TGCGCCAGCTCCGAATTAGGGGGGGAAAACATTCAGTACTTC | CASSELGGENIQYF | TRBJ2-4 | TRBV5-1 | NA | NA
TGCGCCAGCAGCCAAGAGGAGGACAGGGCTCGGACCTGGGAGGAAGAGACCCAGTACTTC | CASSQEEDRARTWEEETQYF | TRBJ2-5 | TRBV4-1 | TRBD1 | few
TGTGCCAGCAGTCCCCAGGGGGACGTGGCCTACGAGCAGTACTTC | CASSPQGDVAYEQYF | TRBJ2-7 | TRBV12-3/TRBV12-4 | TRBD1 | NA
TGTGCCAGCAGCTTTCTCTCATTGGGTCTGGGAACTGAAGCTTTCTTT | CASSFLSLGLGTEAFF | TRBJ1-1 | TRBV12-3/TRBV12-4 | NA | NA
TGTGCCAGCAAGGGCCGAGGGGCGAACACTGAAGCTTCCTTT | CASKGRGANTEASF | TRBJ1-1 | TRBV7-9 | NA | few
TGTGCCAGCAGTTTATCGGGACTAGCGGTTAATGAGCAGTTCTTC | CASSLSGLAVNEQFF | TRBJ2-1 | TRBV27 | TRBD2 | NA
TGTGCCAGCAGCCCGGGACTAGCGGGTACGCTGGAGACCCAGTACTTC | CASSPGLAGTLETQYF | TRBJ2-5 | TRBV7-3 | TRBD2 | few
TGCAGTGCTAGGACCGGGACTAGCGGGAGGGGTGAGCAGTTCTTC | CSARTGTSGRGEQFF | TRBJ2-1 | TRBV20-1 | TRBD2 | NA
TGTGCCAGCAGTGCTCCCTCTCAGCAGGAGCAGTACTTC | CASSAPSQQEQYF | TRBJ2-7 | TRBV2 | NA | many
TGTGCCAGCAGTTCCCTGGTGATACAAGAGACCCAGTACTTC | CASSSLVIQETQYF | TRBJ2-5 | TRBV6-2/TRBV6-3 | NA | few
TGTGCCAGCAGTTTTATCCAGACCTACAATGAGCAGTTCTTC | CASSFIQTYNEQFF | TRBJ2-1 | TRBV28 | NA | once
TGTGCTAGTGGTTTTCAGGGGACCTACGAGCAGTACTTC | CASGFQGTYEQYF | TRBJ2-7 | TRBV12-5 | NA | few
TGTGCCAGCAGCACCCGCAGGGCCGATGGCTACACCTTC | CASSTRRADGYTF | TRBJ1-2 | TRBV6-2/TRBV6-3 | NA | few
TGTGCCAGCAGTCAACAGCGGGATTATGACAATGAGCAGTTCTTC | CASSQQRDYDNEQFF | TRBJ2-1 | TRBV6-5 | TRBD2 | NA
TGTGCCAGCAGCTCCAGTTTAGCGGGAGTGTACAATGAGCAGTTCTTC | CASSSSLAGVYNEQFF | TRBJ2-1 | TRBV11-2 | TRBD2 | few
TGTGCCAGCAGCTTAGTTGACGGCTATGGCTACACCTTC | CASSLVDGYGYTF | TRBJ1-2 | TRBV7-2 | NA | NA
TGTGCCAGCAGTACCCCGGGGGTCGGGCATGAGCAGTTCTTC | CASSTPGVGHEQFF | TRBJ2-1 | TRBV28 | NA | NA
TGTGCCAGCGGGACAGGGGGTAGGTCCTACAATGAGCAGTTCTTC | CASGTGGRSYNEQFF | TRBJ2-1 | TRBV11-3 | TRBD1 | NA
TGTGCCAGCAGTCCCGAAGGCCCGGGATCGAAGTTCGAGCTGGGGGCCAAAAACATTCAGTACTTC | CASSPEGPGSKFELGAKNIQYF | TRBJ2-4 | TRBV12-3/TRBV12-4 | NA | NA
TGTGCCAGCAGCTTAATGGACACCGACGAGCAGTTCTTC | CASSLMDTDEQFF | TRBJ2-1 | TRBV7-3 | NA | NA
TGTGCCAGCAGCCACGGACAGTTTCCGCAGTACTTC | CASSHGQFPQYF | TRBJ2-7 | TRBV3-1 | NA | once
TGCGCCAGCGCGGGACAGGGTAAAGGAGATACGCAGTATTTT | CASAGQGKGDTQYF | TRBJ2-3 | TRBV10-1 | TRBD1 | NA
TGCAGCGTCGTAGACAGCGGAGAGACCCAGTACTTC | CSVVDSGETQYF | TRBJ2-5 | TRBV29-1 | NA | NA
TGTGCCAGCGGTCCCTACGAGCAGTACTTC | CASGPYEQYF | TRBJ2-7 | TRBV6-2/TRBV6-3 | NA | many
TGCAGCGCCGGACTAGTTAAGGGCGGGGAGCTGTTTTTT | CSAGLVKGGELFF | TRBJ2-2 | TRBV29-1 | TRBD2 | NA
TGTGCCATCAGTGAGCAGTGGCAGGGAGGACAGCCCCAGCATTTT | CAISEQWQGGQPQHF | TRBJ1-5 | TRBV10-3 | NA | NA
TGCGCCAGCAGCCAATCTGGACCGGGCCCTTTAAACATTCAGTACTTC | CASSQSGPGPLNIQYF | TRBJ2-4 | TRBV4-3 | NA | NA
TGTGCCAGCAGCCAAGAAGACGCGAGCTCCTATAATTCACCCCTCCACTTT | CASSQEDASSYNSPLHF | TRBJ1-6 | TRBV14 | NA | few
TGTGCCAGCAGCTGGCGCGGACCCTCCCATGAGCAGTTCTTC | CASSWRGPSHEQFF | TRBJ2-1 | TRBV11-3 | NA | few
TGTGCCAGCAGCTTTTACCGAGGCCCCAACTACGAGCAGTACTTC | CASSFYRGPNYEQYF | TRBJ2-7 | TRBV11-2 | NA | NA
TGCAGCGTTGGAGGCAGGCCCTACGAGCAGTACTTC | CSVGGRPYEQYF | TRBJ2-7 | TRBV29-1 | NA | few
TGCAGCGTTGAAGTTCAGGGTCAGCAGACTGAAGCTTTCTTT | CSVEVQGQQTEAFF | TRBJ1-1 | TRBV29-1 | NA | NA
TGCGCCAGCAGCTTGCAAGCGGGAGGGCAGCCCTACGAGCAGTACTTC | CASSLQAGGQPYEQYF | TRBJ2-7 | TRBV5-1 | TRBD2 | few
TGTGCCAGCAGCTTGTTGACAGGGGCTGAAAAACTGTTTTTT | CASSLLTGAEKLFF | TRBJ1-4 | TRBV5-6 | TRBD1 | few